The 11 T cell receptor beta chains reported below all come from one sample, sequenced in a study of control samples from healthy donors and cancer patients. Produced via immunoSEQ multiplex PCR; TCRdb's table is partial and in-frame only. The table has 140,000 or so clones, 80% to 95% seen once. The sequenced sample consisted of blood. The source of these receptors is a man aged 25 to 40 in good health.

The chain links TRBV27 to TRBJ1-5, with a weak D call TRBD1 (6 bases). The V gene lost 2 bases and the J gene lost 0 bases, with 17 bases spanning the gap. Looked up from germline, CDR1 is MNHEY and CDR2 is SMNVEV (reference sequence). There are 18 residues in the CDR3. The CDR3 DNA reads TGTGCCAGCAGTTTACAGGGGCCGGGACTATATAGCAATCAGCCCCAGCATTTT. Its protein product is CASSLQGPGLYSNQPQHF.

The chain uses TRBV19 and TRBJ1-5, with D possibly TRBD1 on 5 matching bases. Germline CDR1 is LNHDA and CDR2 is SQIVND (reference sequence). This CDR3 contains 15 residues. Between the trimmed V and J ends, which lost 3 bases and 1 base, there was a span of 10 bases. The CDR3, as DNA: TGTGCCAGTAGTATGTTCTGGGGGAGCAATCAGCCCCAGCATTTT. Its protein product is CASSMFWGSNQPQHF.

This chain links TRBV5-6 with TRBJ1-6; 11 bases match TRBD1. The ends lost 4 bases at V and 10 bases at J; junction bases unmatched: 4. Germline V gene data show CDR1 as SGHDT and CDR2 as YYEEEE. The CDR3 is made up of 14 amino acids. CDR3 protein: CASSPDRGHSPLHF. DNA of the CDR3: TGTGCCAGCAGCCCGGACAGGGGGCACTCACCCCTCCACTTT.

The rearrangement joins TRBV6-6 to TRBJ2-2; D possibly corresponds to TRBD2 (5 bases). V was shortened by 2 bases and J by 0 bases, with 10 bases between the two germline ends. CDR1 and CDR2 (germline): MNHNY, SVGAGI (reference sequence). The CDR3 consists of 16 residues. The CDR3 bases are TGTGCCAGCAGTTACCTCAGCGGTGCGAACACCGGGGAGCTGTTTTTT. Amino acids: CASSYLSGANTGELFF.

V usage is TRBV4-2 and J usage is TRBJ2-7; D gene ambiguous. The V end was cut by 1 base, the J end by 2 bases, with 15 bases between. The CDR3 runs to 16 residues. CDR1 LGHNA and CDR2 YNFKEQ come from the germline V gene. CDR3 in DNA: TGTGCCAGCAGCCAAGTACGTGGTCGTTGGGCCTACGAGCAGTACTTC. Its protein product is CASSQVRGRWAYEQYF.

The chain recombines TRBV19 with TRBJ2-1, with a tentative D call TRBD2 (5 bases). This CDR3 is 15 amino acids long. The germline V and J ends were trimmed by 2 bases and 9 bases, with 17 bases remaining between them. Germline assignment: CDR1 LNHDA and CDR2 SQIVND (reference sequence). The DNA for the CDR3 is TGTGCCAGTAGTATATCTAGCTCAGGAAAGAGTGAGCAGTTCTTC. Translation: CASSISSSGKSEQFF.

This chain joins TRBV15 and TRBJ2-7; 7 bases fit TRBD2. Germline V lookup: CDR1 LNHNV, CDR2 YYDKDF (reference sequence). This CDR3 is 15 amino acids long. With V trimmed by 3 bases and J by 3 bases, 8 bases remained unmatched. CDR3 sequence: CATSSVERGLYEQYF. CDR3 nucleotide sequence: TGTGCCACCAGCAGCGTCGAGCGGGGCCTCTACGAGCAGTACTTC.

The chain employs TRBV3-1 (or the pseudogene TRBV3-2) and TRBJ2-1; possibly TRBD2 for D (5 bases). Trimming cost V 1 base and J 15 bases, with 13 bases left between them. This CDR3 is built from 12 residues. Germline V gene data show CDR1 as LGHDT and CDR2 as YNNKEL (reference sequence). CDR3 DNA sequence: TGTGCCAGCAGCCAAGCCGGGATCTGGCTGTTCTTC. This codes for CASSQAGIWLFF.

This clone was seen only once. The DNA of the CDR3 is TGTGCCAGCAGTTTCTCGTACACCGGGGAGCTGTTTTTT. This translates into CASSFSYTGELFF. The chain is built from TRBV27 and TRBJ2-2; D is unclear. Germline V gene data show CDR1 as MNHEY and CDR2 as SMNVEV (reference sequence). Trimming removed 3 bases at V and 3 bases at J, with 5 bases between. This CDR3 comprises 13 residues.

The CDR3 region is CASSQGEGLAGAGGEQFF. DNA of the CDR3: TGCGCCAGCAGCCAAGGGGAGGGACTAGCGGGGGCTGGGGGTGAGCAGTTCTTC. V gene TRBV4-1 combines with J gene TRBJ2-1, with 14 bases aligning to TRBD2. Germline CDR1 MGHRA, CDR2 YSYEKL. Trimming took 1 base from V and 9 from J; bases not matched to a gene: 11. The CDR3 has 18 residues.

In this sample, this clone turned up once. V and J are TRBV5-1 and TRBJ1-6, with D possibly TRBD1 on 6 matching bases. Trimming cost V 5 bases and J 6 bases, with 9 bases left between them. The CDR3 sequence is 13 residues long. The V gene's germline CDR1 is SGHRS and CDR2 YFSETQ. In DNA form, the CDR3 reads TGCGCCAGCAGAAGGACAGTTAATTCACCCCTCCACTTT. Translated: CASRRTVNSPLHF.